Sequencing of this T cell receptor beta chain was carried out in a study of T cells in Graves' hyperthyroidism and ophthalmopathy. TCR beta CDR3 sequences were amplified from RNA transcripts. HTBI primers were employed in a first-round RT-PCR of the TCR CDR3. TCRdb processed the multiplex PCR reads anew with MiXCR; each CDR3 protein has one entry. The table includes 500,000 to 600,000 distinct CDR3 sequences, approximately 44% detected once. CDR3 length: 14 residues. Germline CDR1 KGHSH, CDR2 LQKENI. Between the trimmed V and J ends, which lost 1 base and 3 bases, there was a span of 7 bases. The gene calls are TRBV18 and TRBJ1-3; no clear D. The source of this sequence is a woman between 18 and 29 years old with Graves' hyperthyroidism. Specimen: peripheral blood or thyroid tissue (not recorded which). CDR3 in DNA: TGTGCCAGCTCACCACAGCGAAATGGAAACACCATATATTTT. It specifies CASSPQRNGNTIYF.